This T cell receptor (beta chain) stems from a study of CD8 T cells in Susac syndrome. Bulk CD8+ and CD4+ cells came from magnetic negative isolation; CD8+ TEMRA by FACS. Between the trimmed V and J ends, which lost 6 bases and 3 bases, there was a span of 18 bases. The CDR3 sequence is 16 residues long. In germline, CDR1 is MDHEN, CDR2 SYDVKM. Random hexamers were used to reverse transcribe about 0.5 to 1 ug of RNA. The immunoSEQ assay covered 54 Vbeta and 13 Jbeta segments for CDR3. MiXCR, applied by TCRdb to the immunoSEQ multiplex PCR reads, yields one record per CDR3 protein. The sample shows 150,000 to 200,000 distinct CDR3 sequences, roughly 95% of them seen only once.

This TCR derives from a human donor with Susac syndrome. The sequenced material came from CD4+ T cells from PBMCs. V usage is TRBV28 and J usage is TRBJ2-1; D is perhaps TRBD2 (6 bases). The CDR3 nucleotides read TGTGCCAGCAGCCCCCCCTCGGGGGAGCTCTACAATGAGCAGTTCTTC. The encoded protein is CASSPPSGELYNEQFF.